This T cell receptor (beta chain) is from a study of HIV-infected patients and healthy controls. J was trimmed by 6 bases and V by 5 bases; bases with no gene match: 5. Germline-derived CDR1 and CDR2 are DFQATT and SNEGSKA (reference sequence). This CDR3 region has 14 residues. This clonotype was observed a few times. Using its own MiXCR run on the 5' RACE reads, TCRdb lists one record per CDR3 protein. There are about 67,000 distinct CDR3 sequences in the sample; about 16% occur only once, and approximately 5% lies in the top ten. Sequencing was carried out using CD4+ T cells from blood. The receptor comes from a human donor in good health. The chain uses TRBV20-1 and TRBJ2-1, with 12 bases aligning to TRBD2. CDR3 DNA sequence: TGCAGTGCTCCGACTAGCGGGAGACGCAATGAGCAGTTCTTC. It encodes CSAPTSGRRNEQFF.